The 20 T cell receptor beta chains below all came from one sample that was sequenced in a study of blood T cell repertoires in COVID-19. Sequencing used immunoSEQ multiplex PCR; TCRdb keeps in-frame clones, though not all of them. Seen here are 100,000 to 120,000 clones, 70% to 90% observed once, and the top ten hold about 3.6%. The source material was peripheral blood. Receptors originate from a man aged 35 to 55 with acute or convalescent COVID-19.

This chain uses TRBV14 with TRBJ2-1; 8 bases align to TRBD2. Unmatched junction bases numbered 5, after V lost 6 bases and J lost 1 base. Looked up from germline, CDR1 is SGHDN and CDR2 is FVKESK. The CDR3 length is 15 residues. CDR3 in DNA: TGTGCCAGCAGTTATAGCGGGGCGTCCTACAATGAGCAGTTCTTC. It specifies CASSYSGASYNEQFF.

The rearrangement joins TRBV6-5 to TRBJ2-6, with D possibly being TRBD1 (5 bases). V was clipped by 8 bases and J by 1 base, with 12 bases between them. Germline V gene sequence: CDR1 MNHEY, CDR2 SVGAGI. This CDR3 is 15 amino acids long. Here the CDR3 DNA reads TGTGCCAGCGCTGTAGGGGCGTCTGGGGCCAACGTCCTGACTTTC. Protein sequence: CASAVGASGANVLTF.

The CDR3 sequence is CASSLAGGLGEKLFF. CDR3 coding DNA: TGCGCCAGCAGCTTGGCCGGGGGGCTGGGAGAAAAACTGTTTTTT. J is TRBJ1-4 and V is TRBV5-1; a weak D match, TRBD1 (6 bases). V was cut by 0 bases and J by 8 bases, with 14 bases left in between. The CDR3 runs to 15 residues. Per germline, CDR1 SGHRS and CDR2 YFSETQ.

This chain links TRBV7-9 with TRBJ2-3; 7 nucleotides line up with TRBD1. The V segment lost 4 bases and the J segment 4 bases; nucleotides outside the gene matches: 8. Germline CDR1 reads SEHNR; CDR2 reads FQNEAQ (reference sequence). The CDR3 spans 15 residues. The CDR3 DNA reads as TGTGCCAGCAGCTCGACAGGGCTTTTCGCAGATACGCAGTATTTT. Encoded protein: CASSSTGLFADTQYF.

The chain has TRBV6-5 and TRBJ2-3, with D possibly being TRBD1 (6 bases). CDR3 size: 13 residues. V lost 11 bases, J lost 5 bases, and 17 bases lay in between. Germline-derived CDR1 and CDR2 are MNHEY and SVGAGI. In DNA form, the CDR3 reads TGTGCCGCCCACGGGGCAGGGGAAGATACGCAGTATTTT. Protein: CAAHGAGEDTQYF.

This clone is a singleton in its sample. This chain connects TRBV30 to TRBJ2-3; 9 nucleotides match TRBD2. CDR3 size: 23 residues. The V gene end was trimmed by 0 bases and the J gene end by 0 bases; junction bases not matched to a gene: 25. Germline V gene sequence: CDR1 GTSNPN, CDR2 SVGIG (reference sequence). Written as DNA, the CDR3 is TGTGCCTGGAGTGTAGAGGTTGTATTAGAGCGGGGGGCTACAACAATTAGCACAGATACGCAGTATTTT. Protein product: CAWSVEVVLERGATTISTDTQYF. Together with reference TRBV30 and TRBJ2-3, the CDR3 gives the full variable domain: SQTIHQWPATLVQPVGSPLSLECTVEGTSNPNLYWYRQAAGRGLQLLFYSVGIGQISSEVPQNLSASRPQDRQFILSSKKLLLSDSGFYLCAWSVEVVLERGATTISTDTQYFGPGTRLTVL.

This chain uses TRBV19 with TRBJ2-2; no definite D call. Trimming left V 5 bases short and J 3 bases short, with 7 bases between. From germline, CDR1 is LNHDA and CDR2 SQIVND (reference sequence). CDR3 length: 13 amino acids. CDR3 sequence: CASSLQYTGELFF. CDR3 DNA: TGTGCCAGTAGTCTTCAGTACACCGGGGAGCTGTTTTTT.

V gene TRBV11-2 combines with J gene TRBJ2-2, with D possibly being TRBD2 (6 bases). The germline V gene has CDR1 SGHAT and CDR2 FQNNGV. Trimming cost V 1 base and J 2 bases, with 11 bases left between them. The CDR3 covers 16 residues. DNA of the CDR3: TGTGCCAGCAGCTTAGTGGGGGGTGCAAACACCGGGGAGCTGTTTTTT. The encoded protein is CASSLVGGANTGELFF.

The chain has TRBV30 and TRBJ1-3, with a possible D match to TRBD1 (5 bases). Trimming cost V 4 bases and J 0 bases, with 13 bases left between them. The CDR3 runs to 15 residues. Germline V lookup: CDR1 GTSNPN, CDR2 SVGIG (reference sequence). In DNA, the CDR3 is TGTGCCTGGACAAGGGGCGGCAACTCTGGAAACACCATATATTTT. Translation: CAWTRGGNSGNTIYF.

The chain recombines TRBV5-6 with TRBJ1-5, with 9 nucleotides matching TRBD1. Germline-derived CDR1 and CDR2 are SGHDT and YYEEEE. J was trimmed by 7 bases and V by 5 bases; bases with no gene match: 13. The CDR3 loop spans 16 amino acids. The CDR3 DNA is TGTGCCAGCAGTTTTACAATAGGGACAGGGAACCAGCCCCAGCATTTT. It encodes CASSFTIGTGNQPQHF.

The chain links TRBV30 to TRBJ1-3; D gene uncertain. V dropped 4 bases and J dropped 0 bases, with 10 bases sitting between them. The germline V gene encodes CDR1 GTSNPN and CDR2 SVGIG (reference sequence). This CDR3 comprises 14 residues. In nucleotides, the CDR3 is TGTGCCTGGATTCCCAGGCTCTCTGGAAACACCATATATTTT. Translated, it gives CAWIPRLSGNTIYF.

This sequence joins TRBV9 and TRBJ1-1; D gene uncertain. Trimming left V 4 bases short and J 2 bases short, with 15 bases between. Germline V gene data show CDR1 as SGDLS and CDR2 as YYNGEE. The CDR3 length is 15 residues. This chain's CDR3 is CASSSQDTINTEAFF. DNA of the CDR3: TGTGCCAGCAGCTCCCAAGACACCATAAACACTGAAGCTTTCTTT.

This clone has just one count. V usage is TRBV30 and J usage is TRBJ2-7, with 10 bases identical to TRBD1. Unmatched junction bases numbered 7, after V lost 0 bases and J lost 5 bases. Germline CDR1 is GTSNPN and CDR2 is SVGIG (reference sequence). This CDR3 has 15 residues. DNA for the CDR3: TGTGCCTGGAGTGTACTGGGGACAGGGGCGAACGAGCAGTACTTC. Its translation: CAWSVLGTGANEQYF.

The table lists this clone with many counts. The chain employs TRBV9 and TRBJ2-3; D is perhaps TRBD1 (6 bases). Germline V gene data show CDR1 as SGDLS and CDR2 as YYNGEE. The CDR3 is 17 amino acids. Trimming shortened V by 6 bases and J by 0 bases, and 20 bases separated the two germline ends. The CDR3 nucleotides are TGTGCCAGCACCCCTTATACCGACAGGACTAGCACAGATACGCAGTATTTT. This gives the protein CASTPYTDRTSTDTQYF.

V usage is TRBV29-1 and J usage is TRBJ2-5; D may be TRBD2 (6 bases). Germline V gene sequence: CDR1 SQVTM, CDR2 ANQGSEA. V was pared by 7 bases and J by 1 base, with 16 bases between. CDR3 length: 14 amino acids. The CDR3 nucleotides read TGCAGCGGTCGGGGGAGCTCCACCCAAGAGACCCAGTACTTC. Translation gives CSGRGSSTQETQYF.

The gene calls are TRBV18 and TRBJ1-3; D gene unclear. CDR1 is KGHSH and CDR2 is LQKENI in the germline V gene. Trimming shortened V by 3 bases and J by 3 bases, and 18 bases separated the two germline ends. The CDR3 loop spans 17 amino acids. The CDR3: CASSPMRPTLGGNTIYF. CDR3 nucleotides: TGTGCCAGCTCACCCATGAGACCGACCCTAGGTGGAAACACCATATATTTT.

CDR3: CATSRETSGGYEQYF. The DNA for the CDR3 is TGTGCCACCAGCAGAGAAACCAGCGGGGGTTACGAGCAGTACTTC. This rearrangement joins TRBV15 to TRBJ2-7, with 8 bases that match TRBD2. The length of the CDR3 is 15 residues. Trimming at V came to 0 bases and at J to 4 bases, leaving 5 bases not matched to a gene. In germline, CDR1 is LNHNV, CDR2 YYDKDF (reference sequence).

This clone was seen a few times. This chain links TRBV2 with TRBJ2-3; maybe TRBD2 (6 bases). This CDR3 is 15 amino acids long. The germline gives CDR1 SNHLY, CDR2 FYNNEI. V was shortened by 6 bases and J by 1 base, with 14 bases between the two germline ends. The CDR3 here is CASREGWGGTDTQYF. The CDR3 nucleotides read TGTGCCAGCAGAGAGGGTTGGGGGGGCACAGATACGCAGTATTTT.

The chain is built from TRBV24-1 and TRBJ1-1, with a possible D match to TRBD1 (6 bases). CDR1 is KGHDR and CDR2 is SFDVKD in the germline V gene. The CDR3 runs to 13 residues. The germline V and J ends were trimmed by 9 bases and 3 bases, with 13 bases remaining between them. The CDR3 is CATSEDRYTEAFF. CDR3 in DNA: TGTGCCACCTCAGAAGACAGGTACACTGAAGCTTTCTTT.

V and J are TRBV10-1 and TRBJ2-7; 9 nucleotides align to TRBD2. The germline V gene encodes CDR1 WNHNN and CDR2 SYGVQD (reference sequence). Trimming at V came to 3 bases and at J to 3 bases, leaving 3 bases not matched to a gene. This CDR3 has 14 residues. This CDR3 reads CASSDSSGDYEQYF. CDR3 nucleotide sequence: TGCGCCAGCAGTGATTCTAGCGGGGACTACGAGCAGTACTTC.